This T cell receptor (beta chain) was captured by sequencing in a study of metastatic and nonmetastatic thyroid tumors. Study outcomes and limitations: In both blood and tumor samples, TCR beta diversity was reported significantly higher for malignant than benign nodules.

This clone was seen repeatedly, ten times or more. Its antigen is unidentified. Until they underwent thyroid surgery, no patient had received any treatment. Germline lookup yields CDR1 MNHEY and CDR2 SMNVEV (reference sequence). Trimming shortened V by 7 bases and J by 3 bases, and 21 bases separated the two germline ends. The CDR3 sequence is 16 residues long. TCRdb reanalyzed the PCR reads with MiXCR. The table includes under 100,000 clones, around 7.8% detected once. The J gene is TRBJ1-2, the V gene TRBV27, with TRBD1 as a possible D gene (5 bases). The receptor's source is a female donor with papillary thyroid cancer or a benign thyroid nodule (not recorded which). Some clones in this sample may be carry-over from other donors' samples. The sample taken for sequencing was blood. The CDR3 is CASNPGTAARDYGYTF. For the CDR3, the DNA is TGTGCCAGCAACCCAGGGACTGCGGCTCGCGACTATGGCTACACCTTC.